This TCR beta chain was observed in a study of regulatory T cells in long-lasting Graves disease. This clonotype was counted many times. CDR3-region Arm-PCR and iRepertoire HTBI primers produced the TCR beta libraries. TCRdb passed the multiplex PCR reads through MiXCR, listing each CDR3 protein once. The sample holds approximately 540,000 distinct CDR3 sequences, about 11% seen once. CDR1 and CDR2 from the germline V gene are SGHNT and YENEEA. Trimming shortened V by 5 bases and J by 0 bases, and 8 bases separated the two germline ends. The CDR3 runs 14 residues. Time point specified: newly diagnosed GD, antithyroid drugs for less than 3 months. The authors made the TCR library using RNA they extracted from PBMCs. The data also belong to a second study, concerning T cells in Graves' hyperthyroidism and ophthalmopathy.

The rearrangement links TRBV11-3 to TRBJ2-1, with TRBD1 as a possible D gene (6 bases). The sample here was peripheral blood mononuclear cells (PBMCs), taken at new diagnosis, from a patient treated with antithyroid drugs. This TCR was sampled from a woman aged 30 to 39 with Graves disease. CDR3 DNA: TGTGCCAGCAGCCGAGGGGGCTCCTACAATGAGCAGTTCTTC. It encodes CASSRGGSYNEQFF.